The next 5 T cell receptor beta chains were all read from a single sample in a study of CD8 T cells in cerebrospinal fluid in Alzheimer's disease. TCRdb re-called the 10x single-cell sequencing reads; every CDR3 protein appears as one record, without DNA. Its table lists some 1,100 distinct CDR3 sequences. The sequenced material came from cerebrospinal fluid. These receptors all come from a human donor in good health.

Frequency places this clonotype as medium-sized. The J gene is TRBJ2-2, the V gene TRBV28; TCRdb outputs TRBD1, but without DNA this stays unchecked. CDR3 length equals 13 residues. Germline CDR1 and CDR2: MDHEN and SYDVKM. CDR3 residues: CASGDPDTGELFF.

Judged by frequency, this clonotype is large. The chain combines TRBV12-3 or TRBV12-4 with TRBJ1-2; lacking DNA, the TRBD1 call made by TCRdb goes unchecked. The CDR3 runs 15 residues. The CDR3 is CASRNLGPGAQGYTF.

Its frequency marks this clonotype as large. The chain links TRBV27 to TRBJ2-3. The CDR3 contains 14 residues. Germline V lookup: CDR1 MNHEY, CDR2 SMNVEV (reference sequence). This CDR3 is CASSLSFSTDTQYF.

This clonotype ranks as medium-sized in terms of frequency. The J gene is TRBJ2-4, the V gene TRBV14; as DNA is missing, the TRBD1 call by TCRdb cannot be tested. In germline, CDR1 is SGHDN, CDR2 FVKESK. This CDR3 has 17 residues. This chain's CDR3 is CASSLLGTGLAKNIQYF.

This CDR3 is CASSNTGPSYEQYF. The rearrangement links TRBV21-1 to TRBJ2-7. TRBV21-1 is annotated as a pseudogene. This CDR3 has 14 amino acids.